These T cell receptor beta chains were read from a single sample in a study of blood T cells in healthy people across ages. One entry per CDR3 protein results from TCRdb running MiXCR on the 5' RACE reads. The data show roughly 1 million distinct CDR3 sequences, with approximately 25% seen just once and around 0.75% held by the top ten. These same data were also listed under a study on T cells of mothers and their children.

Sequencing was done on a sample of blood. The origin of the receptors is a girl aged 2-10 years in good health. The CDR3 runs from the conserved cysteine through the conserved F or W. The D gene is left open where the match is weak. A row's size may be missing; if present it is once, few, many or a size class.

v_gene	d_gene	j_gene	abundance	CDR3aa	CDR3nt
TRBV28	-	TRBJ2-5	few	CASNNQETQYF	TGTGCCAGCAACAACCAAGAGACCCAGTACTTC
TRBV28	TRBD2	TRBJ2-7	few	CASSPSSGRFSEQYF	TGTGCCAGCAGTCCCTCTAGCGGGAGATTCTCCGAGCAGTACTTC
TRBV10-3	-	TRBJ1-6	few	CAISESDSTLHF	TGTGCCATCAGTGAGTCGGACAGCACCCTCCACTTT
TRBV5-1	-	TRBJ1-6	-	CASSLGPGGSSYNSPLHF	TGCGCCAGCAGCTTGGGACCTGGCGGAAGCTCCTATAATTCACCCCTCCACTTT
TRBV6-4	TRBD2	TRBJ2-1	-	CASSASELAGGEQFF	TGTGCCAGCAGTGCTTCGGAACTAGCGGGAGGGGAGCAGTTCTTC
TRBV29-1	-	TRBJ2-7	few	CSVEEGAESSYEQYF	TGCAGCGTTGAAGAAGGGGCCGAGAGCTCCTACGAGCAGTACTTC
TRBV15	-	TRBJ2-7	-	CATSRERGTYEQYF	TGTGCCACCAGCAGAGAACGCGGCACCTACGAGCAGTACTTC
TRBV20-1	-	TRBJ2-5	-	CSAGDETQYF	TGCAGTGCTGGAGATGAGACCCAGTACTTC
TRBV6-1	-	TRBJ2-5	-	CASSQDFISPYF	TGTGCCAGCAGCCAGGATTTTATCTCCCCGTACTTC
TRBV24-1	-	TRBJ2-5	-	CATGRENGGETQYF	TGTGCCACCGGACGGGAGAATGGGGGAGAGACCCAGTACTTC
TRBV2	TRBD1	TRBJ1-2	few	CANRDRELVLSHGYTF	TGTGCCAACCGGGACAGGGAGTTGGTGCTGTCCCATGGCTACACCTTC
TRBV27	-	TRBJ1-1	-	CASSPSGRGLGTEAFF	TGTGCCAGCAGTCCCAGCGGTCGGGGATTGGGAACTGAAGCTTTCTTT
TRBV4-1	-	TRBJ1-1	few	CASSQARGSTEAFF	TGCGCCAGCAGCCAAGCCCGCGGGAGTACTGAAGCTTTCTTT
TRBV5-1	-	TRBJ2-2	-	CASSSTPLLDITGELFF	TGCGCCAGCAGCTCCACCCCTCTTCTGGACATCACCGGGGAGCTGTTTTTT
TRBV7-8	-	TRBJ2-7	few	CASSLREQSYEQYF	TGTGCCAGCAGCTTAAGAGAACAGTCCTACGAGCAGTACTTC
TRBV7-9	TRBD2	TRBJ2-3	few	CASSLGWRGGLRDTQYF	TGTGCCAGCAGCTTAGGATGGCGGGGGGGACTTCGCGATACGCAGTATTTT
TRBV6-5	TRBD1	TRBJ1-2	few	CASSSSPGQGRYGYTF	TGTGCCAGCAGTTCATCTCCGGGACAGGGGCGCTATGGCTACACCTTC
TRBV14	-	TRBJ2-7	few	CASSRYRFYEQYF	TGTGCCAGCAGCCGTTACAGATTCTACGAGCAGTACTTC
TRBV25-1	TRBD2	TRBJ2-5	few	CASSELGGTGYQETQYF	TGTGCCAGCAGTGAACTGGGAGGGACGGGGTACCAAGAGACCCAGTACTTC
TRBV9	TRBD1	TRBJ1-1	-	CASSVVQGVYMNTEAFF	TGTGCCAGCAGCGTGGTGCAGGGGGTTTATATGAACACTGAAGCTTTCTTT
TRBV28	TRBD1	TRBJ1-2	-	CATMGTGEEGNYGYTF	TGTGCGACCATGGGGACAGGGGAGGAGGGGAACTATGGCTACACCTTC
TRBV7-6	TRBD2	TRBJ2-1	-	CASSLGLAGYEQFF	TGTGCCAGCAGCTTGGGACTAGCTGGCTATGAGCAGTTCTTC
TRBV24-1	TRBD1	TRBJ2-5	few	CATREGAGETQYF	TGTGCCACCAGAGAGGGGGCCGGCGAGACCCAGTACTTC
TRBV5-6	TRBD1	TRBJ2-1	-	CASSSSGTGGFYNEQFF	TGTGCCAGCAGCTCATCCGGGACAGGGGGCTTCTACAATGAGCAGTTCTTC
TRBV4-2	-	TRBJ1-3	few	CASSQDGAPTNTIYF	TGTGCCAGCAGCCAAGATGGGGCGCCCACTAACACCATATATTTT
TRBV7-2	-	TRBJ2-1	few	CASRGTYNEQFF	TGTGCCAGCAGGGGGACCTACAATGAGCAGTTCTTC
TRBV5-4	TRBD1	TRBJ1-4	few	CASSFWDSEKLFF	TGTGCCAGCAGCTTTTGGGACAGTGAAAAACTGTTTTTT
TRBV6-6	-	TRBJ1-6	few	CASSYGHPEDSPLHF	TGTGCCAGCAGTTACGGACACCCCGAGGATTCACCCCTCCACTTT
TRBV5-1	TRBD2	TRBJ2-1	few	CASSSAGGPRGDEQFF	TGCGCCAGCAGCTCAGCGGGAGGGCCAAGGGGGGATGAGCAGTTCTTC
TRBV20-1	-	TRBJ2-2	few	CSAKDYLATGELFF	TGCAGTGCTAAGGACTATCTAGCGACCGGGGAGCTGTTTTTT
TRBV7-2	-	TRBJ2-5	few	CASSLRGTPQETQYF	TGTGCCAGCAGCTTAAGGGGGACTCCACAAGAGACCCAGTACTTC
TRBV20-1	-	TRBJ1-6	few	CSARDLAVGNSPLHF	TGCAGTGCTAGAGATCTAGCTGTCGGGAATTCACCCCTCCACTTT
TRBV29-1	TRBD2	TRBJ2-3	few	CSATGLAGSDTQYF	TGCAGCGCTACGGGTCTAGCGGGGTCAGATACGCAGTATTTT
TRBV27	-	TRBJ2-4	few	CASSLSGAAKNIQYF	TGTGCCAGCAGTTTATCGGGGGCCGCCAAAAACATTCAGTACTTC
TRBV20-1	-	TRBJ1-3	few	CSARGSSGNTIYF	TGCAGTGCCAGGGGTAGCTCTGGAAACACCATATATTTT
TRBV6-1	-	TRBJ2-7	-	CASSVTVAYEQYF	TGTGCCAGCAGCGTCACCGTCGCCTACGAGCAGTACTTC
TRBV20-1	-	TRBJ2-4	-	CSARDRDTAIQYF	TGCAGTGCTAGAGATAGGGATACGGCAATTCAGTACTTC
TRBV12-3/TRBV12-4	TRBD1	TRBJ2-3	-	CAGRDRVSDTQYF	TGTGCCGGCCGGGACAGGGTTTCAGATACGCAGTATTTT
TRBV20-1	-	TRBJ2-4	few	CSASLGGPARNIQYF	TGCAGTGCTAGCCTAGGGGGGCCCGCTAGAAACATTCAGTACTTC
TRBV20-1	-	TRBJ1-2	few	CSARGVTGPYGYTF	TGCAGTGCTAGGGGGGTGACAGGCCCCTATGGCTACACCTTC
TRBV20-1	-	TRBJ2-3	few	CSASRDTQPYF	TGCAGTGCTAGTAGGGACACCCAACCGTATTTT
TRBV9	TRBD1	TRBJ2-3	-	CASRPGTGTVGTDTQYF	TGTGCCAGCAGACCCGGGACAGGGACCGTGGGGACAGATACGCAGTATTTT
TRBV28	-	TRBJ1-1	-	CASSTQQVNTEAFF	TGTGCCAGCAGTACCCAACAAGTGAACACTGAAGCTTTCTTT
TRBV4-3	-	TRBJ1-4	-	CASSQGPGTNEKLFF	TGCGCCAGCAGCCAAGGACCGGGAACTAATGAAAAACTGTTTTTT
TRBV7-2	-	TRBJ2-1	-	CASSLPGLLKYF	TGTGCCAGCAGCTTACCGGGACTCCTAAAGTACTTC
TRBV7-2	-	TRBJ2-5	-	CASSLEAADLMETQYF	TGTGCCAGCAGCTTAGAAGCGGCGGATCTTATGGAGACCCAGTACTTC
TRBV12-3/TRBV12-4	-	TRBJ2-2	few	CASRTTYTGELFF	TGTGCCAGCAGAACAACTTACACCGGGGAGCTGTTTTTT
TRBV12-3/TRBV12-4	-	TRBJ1-2	-	CASSLSYRQDGYTF	TGTGCCAGCAGTTTAAGCTACAGGCAGGATGGCTACACCTTC
TRBV10-3	-	TRBJ2-1	few	CAISDVHEQFF	TGTGCCATCAGTGATGTTCATGAGCAGTTCTTC
TRBV6-1	-	TRBJ2-7	few	CATNLLGVGYEQYF	TGTGCCACCAATTTATTGGGGGTGGGGTACGAGCAGTACTTC
TRBV20-1	-	TRBJ2-3	-	CSARDSRGDFTDTQYF	TGCAGTGCTAGAGATTCCCGAGGGGACTTTACGGATACGCAGTATTTT
TRBV7-9	TRBD2	TRBJ2-1	few	CASSLAGLAQYNEQFF	TGTGCCAGCAGCTTAGCGGGACTAGCGCAATACAATGAGCAGTTCTTC
TRBV21-1	-	TRBJ1-1	few	CASLRQGSTEAFF	TGTGCCAGCTTAAGACAGGGAAGCACTGAAGCTTTCTTT
TRBV4-3	TRBD1	TRBJ1-2	-	CASSLRQGDDGYTF	TGCGCCAGCAGCTTACGACAGGGAGACGATGGCTACACCTTC